This passage covers 11 T cell receptor beta chains from one sample sequenced in a study of cytomegalovirus exposure and HLA in healthy donors. This PCR relied on a set of 60 Vbeta primers and 13 Jbeta primers. The assay was immunoSEQ multiplex PCR, and TCRdb's table has in-frame clones only and misses some. The sample lists roughly 99,000 clones; under 80% were seen once. The sample was PBMCs. The source is a male donor in good health and CMV-seronegative.

The genes are TRBV5-6 and TRBJ1-5, with no clear D. CDR1 and CDR2 (germline): SGHDT, YYEEEE. V was trimmed by 0 bases and J by 5 bases, leaving 9 bases between them. The CDR3 has 14 amino acids. The CDR3 nucleotides are TGTGCCAGCAGCTTGGGAGGTACTTATCAGCCCCAGCATTTT. Its protein is CASSLGGTYQPQHF.

The chain carries TRBV4-2 and TRBJ2-5; 11 positions agree with TRBD2. V lost 1 base to trimming and J lost 5 bases; unmatched junction nucleotides: 12. Germline assignment: CDR1 LGHNA and CDR2 YNFKEQ. CDR3 length: 18 residues. The CDR3 sequence: CASSQVSVAGGPGETQYF. The CDR3 DNA reads TGTGCCAGCAGCCAAGTTAGTGTAGCGGGAGGGCCGGGGGAGACCCAGTACTTC.

The genes are TRBV10-3 and TRBJ2-5, with D possibly being TRBD1 (6 bases). Gene TRBJ2-7 matches the end of the DNA better, so the J call may be wrong. The CDR3 consists of 15 residues. CDR1 is ENHRY and CDR2 is SYGVKD in the germline V gene. The CDR3 here is CATARGQGSSYEQYF. DNA for the CDR3: TGTGCCACCGCCAGAGGGCAGGGGAGCTCCTACGAGCAGTACTTC.

The chain uses TRBV7-9 and TRBJ1-1, with 8 bases fitting TRBD1. Germline V gene lookup returns CDR1 SEHNR and CDR2 FQNEAQ (reference sequence). J gave up 3 bases and V 5 bases, and 8 bases lay outside the gene matches. CDR3 length: 15 residues. The CDR3 loop is CASSITGGGDTEAFF. The CDR3 DNA sequence: TGTGCCAGCAGCATAACAGGGGGAGGTGACACTGAAGCTTTCTTT.

This clone was seen only once. The chain employs TRBV11-2 and TRBJ2-5; D gene ambiguous. The CDR3 loop spans 14 amino acids. The V gene's germline CDR1 is SGHAT and CDR2 FQNNGV. V was cut by 1 base and J by 5 bases, with 11 bases left in between. CDR3 sequence reads: CASSLVPGQETQYF. In DNA, the CDR3 is TGTGCCAGCAGCTTAGTGCCAGGTCAGGAGACCCAGTACTTC.

This chain uses TRBV11-3 with TRBJ2-7; 8 nucleotides align to TRBD1. Germline V gene sequence: CDR1 SGHNT, CDR2 YENEEA. The CDR3 length is 16 residues. J was trimmed by 5 bases and V by 4 bases; bases with no gene match: 13. The CDR3 nucleotides are TGTGCCAGCAGCTCCCGTGGGCAGGGGGCCATAGACGAGCAGTACTTC. This gives the protein CASSSRGQGAIDEQYF.

The V call is TRBV28, the J call TRBJ1-5, with D uncertain. Trimming removed 3 bases at V and 10 bases at J, with 10 bases between. The CDR3 is 12 residues long. The germline gives CDR1 MDHEN, CDR2 SYDVKM. The CDR3 reads CASSFIGSPQHF. In nucleotides, the CDR3 is TGTGCCAGCAGTTTTATCGGTTCACCCCAGCATTTT.

The V and J genes are TRBV7-9 and TRBJ1-4, with 10 bases matching TRBD1. Trimming cost V 6 bases and J 6 bases; bases outside gene matches: 7. Looked up from germline, CDR1 is SEHNR and CDR2 is FQNEAQ (reference sequence). This CDR3 has 15 amino acids. This chain's CDR3 is CASRGQGQRDEKLFF. The CDR3 region has the DNA TGTGCCAGCAGGGGACAGGGGCAAAGGGATGAAAAACTGTTTTTT.

V usage is TRBV9 and J usage is TRBJ1-2; perhaps TRBD1 as D (5 bases). CDR1 is SGDLS and CDR2 is YYNGEE in the germline V gene. Trimming took off 1 base at V and 3 bases at J, with 10 bases between the two ends. The length of the CDR3 is 14 residues. The CDR3 here is CASSVSGGYYGYTF. The CDR3 bases are TGTGCCAGCAGCGTATCCGGGGGTTACTATGGCTACACCTTC.

This sequence joins TRBV28 and TRBJ1-4; 7 nucleotides match TRBD1. The CDR3 has 15 residues. The germline V gene encodes CDR1 MDHEN and CDR2 SYDVKM. The ends lost 5 bases at V and 0 bases at J; junction bases unmatched: 3. The CDR3 sequence: CASSDRVSTNEKLFF. The DNA of the CDR3 is TGTGCCAGCAGTGACAGGGTCTCAACTAATGAAAAACTGTTTTTT.

The chain links TRBV21-1 to TRBJ1-2. TRBV21-1 is classified as a pseudogene. CDR3 length: 12 amino acids. For the CDR3, the DNA is TGTGCCGGTCCCTTTGAGCACTATGGCTACACCTTC. It is translated as CAGPFEHYGYTF.